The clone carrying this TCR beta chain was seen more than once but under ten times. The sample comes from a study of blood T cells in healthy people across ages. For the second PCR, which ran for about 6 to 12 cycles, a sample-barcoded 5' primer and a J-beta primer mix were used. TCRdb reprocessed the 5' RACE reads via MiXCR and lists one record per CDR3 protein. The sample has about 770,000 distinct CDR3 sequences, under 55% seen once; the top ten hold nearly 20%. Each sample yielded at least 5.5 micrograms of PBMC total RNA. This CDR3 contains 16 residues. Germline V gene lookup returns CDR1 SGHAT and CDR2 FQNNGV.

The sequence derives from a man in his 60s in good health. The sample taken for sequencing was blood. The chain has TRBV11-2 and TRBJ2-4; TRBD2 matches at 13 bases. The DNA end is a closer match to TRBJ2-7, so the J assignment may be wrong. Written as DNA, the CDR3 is TGTGCCAGCAGCTTGGGACTAGCGGGGTTCCCATTCGAGCAGTACTTC. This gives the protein CASSLGLAGFPFEQYF.